Detailed here is one T cell receptor (beta chain). Its antigen is unknown. cDNA prepared by RNA extraction and subsequent reverse transcription served as the template for sequencing. The data were produced by immunoSEQ multiplex PCR, yet TCRdb's version contains in-frame clones alone and is incomplete. This repertoire shows more than 110,000 clones, 50% to 65% found once; its top ten account for more than 15%. This sample is part of a study of CD8+ T cells in alopecia areata. Study summary: Treatment of the treated patients consisted of oral tofacitinib, 5 to 10 mg twice daily. Study observations and caveats: Mouse data revealed clearer TCR sharing than patient data did, a gap possibly tied to HLA. Higher clonality than in normal scalp was seen in lesional scalp, especially alopecia totalis/universalis.

As to treatment: oral pan-JAK inhibitor, 5-10 mg twice daily. Researchers gathered lesional scalp punch biopsies and peripheral blood from patients with alopecia areata. Germline CDR1 reads MNHNS; CDR2 reads SASEGT. The CDR3 contains 11 residues. V was shortened by 2 bases and J by 11 bases, with 9 bases between the two germline ends. The sample here was CD8+ T cells sorted from blood, taken at week 4, from a patient treated with tofacitinib. V usage is TRBV6-1 and J usage is TRBJ1-1; D unclear. The receptor was derived from a human donor with alopecia areata. The DNA of the CDR3 is TGTGCCAGCAGTGAAAGCGAGGTGGCTTTCTTT. Its protein is CASSESEVAFF.